The following is a TCR beta chain sequence with its context. The antigen remains unidentified. TCRdb keeps only in-frame clones here, not all; method: immunoSEQ multiplex PCR. The sample holds under 65,000 clones, approximately 91% seen once. This entry is derived from a study of OX40 agonist ivuxolimab in advanced cancers. Study-wide results and caveats: Dosing at 0.1 to 3.0 mg/kg was accompanied by clonal expansion of CD4+ and CD8+ blood T cells by week 6. More expanded clones were seen, on average, in CD8+ T cells than in CD4+.

The TCR was taken from an adult with an advanced solid tumor such as melanoma, head and neck, liver or kidney cancer. The source was CD4+ or CD8+ T cells sorted from blood, collected in a trial of the OX40 agonist ivuxolimab.

The CDR3 loop is CASSYRDRGFGYTF. CDR3 DNA: TGTGCCAGCAGTTATAGGGACAGGGGGTTTGGCTACACCTTC. The chain is built from TRBV6-5 and TRBJ1-2; 11 bases align to TRBD1. After removal of 3 bases from V and 7 bases from J, the junction contained 4 bases not matched to a gene. The CDR3 contains 14 residues. In germline, CDR1 is MNHEY, CDR2 SVGAGI.